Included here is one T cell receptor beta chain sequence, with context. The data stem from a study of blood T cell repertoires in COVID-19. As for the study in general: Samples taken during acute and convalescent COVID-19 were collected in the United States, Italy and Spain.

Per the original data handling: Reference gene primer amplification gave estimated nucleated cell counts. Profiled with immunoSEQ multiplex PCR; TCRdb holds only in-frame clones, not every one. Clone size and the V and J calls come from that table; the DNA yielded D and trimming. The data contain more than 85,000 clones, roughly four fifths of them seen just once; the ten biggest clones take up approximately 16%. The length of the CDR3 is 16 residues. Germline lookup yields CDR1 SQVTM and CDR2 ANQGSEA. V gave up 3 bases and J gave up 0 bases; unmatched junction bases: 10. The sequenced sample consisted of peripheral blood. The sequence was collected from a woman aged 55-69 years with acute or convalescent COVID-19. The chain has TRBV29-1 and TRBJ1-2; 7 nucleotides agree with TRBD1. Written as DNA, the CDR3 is TGCAGCGTTGAGGGTAGGGGAGGACAGGCTAACTATGGCTACACCTTC. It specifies CSVEGRGGQANYGYTF.